This TCR beta chain was sequenced in a study of T cell changes during pregnancy in multiple sclerosis. Some clones are missing from TCRdb's copy, which holds only in-frame ones; the method was immunoSEQ multiplex PCR. The table lists more than 55,000 clones, around nine tenths of them singletons. The germline V gene has CDR1 MGHRA and CDR2 YSYEKL. Trimming pared 2 bases from V and 1 base from J, leaving 14 bases between. The CDR3 contains 16 residues. Material: peripheral blood, obtained in the first trimester of pregnancy. The chain uses TRBV4-1 and TRBJ1-1, with a tentative D call TRBD1 (6 bases). The clonotype was recovered from a female donor in good health, enrolled as a control in a pregnancy study. The CDR3 region has the DNA TGCGCCAGCAGCCAAAACCCGGGACATACGAACACTGAAGCTTTCTTT. Its protein product is CASSQNPGHTNTEAFF.